Below, one T cell receptor beta chain is given with its context. This sample stems from a study of T cells expressing NK-cell markers. TCRdb reanalyzed the 5' RACE reads, giving one entry per CDR3 protein sequence and no DNA. The sample holds 500,000 to 700,000 distinct CDR3 sequences. The CDR3 covers 15 residues. The germline V gene encodes CDR1 SQVTM and CDR2 ANQGSEA. Sequencing used blood T cells: a sorted CD56 or NKG2C T cell subset, CD4+ or CD8+ T cells, or bulk PBMC T cells (not recorded which). The source of this sequence is a man younger than 35 in good health. The chain uses TRBV29-1 and TRBJ2-5; TCRdb's assignment of TRBD2 cannot be checked, as there is no DNA. The CDR3 sequence is CSVETRPSPQETQYF.